The text below deals with one T cell receptor beta chain. The authors reverse transcribed roughly 0.5 to 1 ug RNA with random hexamers. TCRdb reprocessed the immunoSEQ multiplex PCR reads via MiXCR and lists one record per CDR3 protein. This sample has a few hundred thousand distinct CDR3 sequences, with 95% found just once. The data derive from a study of CD8 T cells in Susac syndrome. Specimen: CD4+ T cells from PBMCs. This receptor was identified in a human donor with multiple sclerosis.

The CDR3 here is CASSLRGRTNYGYTF. The CDR3, as DNA: TGTGCCAGTAGCCTGAGGGGACGAACTAACTATGGCTACACCTTC. The chain carries TRBV19 and TRBJ1-2; perhaps TRBD1 as D (5 bases). Germline V gene lookup returns CDR1 LNHDA and CDR2 SQIVND (reference sequence). The CDR3 consists of 15 residues. The V gene lost 6 bases and the J gene lost 0 bases, with 14 bases spanning the gap.